Below are 24 T cell receptor beta chains sequenced from a single sample in a study of T cells in narcolepsy. Sequencing used immunoSEQ multiplex PCR; TCRdb keeps in-frame clones, though not all of them. The sample consists of fewer than 30,000 clones, about 79% of them appearing once. Sequencing was done on a sample of CD45RA- memory CD4+ T cells from PBMCs. Source of these receptors: a human donor with narcolepsy.

CDR3 DNA: TGTGCCAGCAGGGGGGTAGACAATGAGCAGTTCTTC. Translation gives CASRGVDNEQFF. The rearrangement joins TRBV2 to TRBJ2-1; D tentatively reads TRBD1 or TRBD2 (5 bases each). Between the trimmed V and J ends, which lost 6 bases and 5 bases, there was a span of 8 bases. The CDR3 has 12 residues. In germline, CDR1 is SNHLY, CDR2 FYNNEI.

The V and J genes are TRBV19 and TRBJ1-5; 8 bases match TRBD1. The germline V gene has CDR1 LNHDA and CDR2 SQIVND (reference sequence). The ends lost 9 bases at V and 0 bases at J; junction bases unmatched: 4. The CDR3 has 14 amino acids. CDR3: CASDRGGSNQPQHF. The CDR3 DNA reads TGTGCCAGCGACAGGGGCGGTAGCAATCAGCCCCAGCATTTT. Full variable domain (remainder filled in from reference TRBV19 and TRBJ1-5): DGGITQSPKYLFRKEGQNVTLSCEQNLNHDAMYWYRQDPGQGLRLIYYSQIVNDFQKGDIAEGYSVSREKKESFPLTVTSAQKNPTAFYLCASDRGGSNQPQHFGDGTRLSIL.

The chain employs TRBV4-1 and TRBJ2-7; no definite D call. The germline CDR1 and CDR2 sequences are MGHRA and YSYEKL. The V and J ends lost 0 bases and 7 bases respectively, with 19 bases between them. The CDR3 runs 16 residues. Here the CDR3 DNA reads TGCGCCAGCAGCCAAGAGCTCTCGTTACAAGTGGGAGAGCAGTACTTC. Residues: CASSQELSLQVGEQYF.

The chain couples TRBV30 to TRBJ1-1; D ambiguous. Trimming removed 2 bases from V and 7 bases from J, with 14 bases in between. CDR3 size: 13 residues. CDR1 is GTSNPN, CDR2 SVGIG, per germline (reference sequence). The DNA of the CDR3 is TGTGCCTGGAGTAAAGGACGCTACCTTGAAGCTTTCTTT. Translated, it gives CAWSKGRYLEAFF.

The CDR3 DNA reads as TGTGCCAGCACCGACAGGGGGCTTCTCGGCGAGCAGTACTTC. Translation gives CASTDRGLLGEQYF. The J gene is TRBJ2-7, the V gene TRBV5-4; TRBD1 matches 10 bases. Losses at the gene ends were 6 bases for V and 6 bases for J; bases not matched to a gene: 9. The CDR3 length is 14 residues. Germline V gives CDR1 SGHNT, CDR2 YYREEE (reference sequence). Variable domain in full (rest from reference TRBV5-4 and TRBJ2-7): ETGVTQSPTHLIKTRGQQVTLRCSSQSGHNTVSWYQQALGQGPQFIFQYYREEENGRGNFPPRFSGLQFPNYSSELNVNALELDDSALYLCASTDRGLLGEQYFGPGTRLTVT.

The chain employs TRBV15 and TRBJ2-3; TRBD1 matches 7 bases. Germline values: CDR1 LNHNV, CDR2 YYDKDF (reference sequence). The CDR3 consists of 14 residues. Unmatched junction bases numbered 6, after V lost 3 bases and J lost 6 bases. The CDR3 spells CATSSGQAGDTQYF. CDR3 DNA sequence: TGTGCCACCAGCAGCGGACAGGCCGGGGATACGCAGTATTTT.

V usage is TRBV30 and J usage is TRBJ2-6, with a tentative D call TRBD1 (5 bases). Trimming took off 7 bases at V and 0 bases at J, with 10 bases between the two ends. This CDR3 spans 14 amino acids. Germline V gene sequence: CDR1 GTSNPN, CDR2 SVGIG (reference sequence). The CDR3 region has the DNA TGTGCCTTGCAGGGCTCCTCTGGGGCCAACGTCCTGACTTTC. Its protein product is CALQGSSGANVLTF.

The rearrangement joins TRBV5-6 to TRBJ1-3; D is unresolved. CDR3 length: 15 amino acids. Looked up from germline, CDR1 is SGHDT and CDR2 is YYEEEE. The germline V and J ends were trimmed by 0 bases and 0 bases, with 7 bases remaining between them. CDR3 residues: CASSLGGFSGNTIYF. CDR3 DNA: TGTGCCAGCAGCTTGGGAGGGTTCTCTGGAAACACCATATATTTT.

This clone has a single count. The chain uses TRBV19 and TRBJ2-3; 7 positions match TRBD1. CDR1 is LNHDA and CDR2 is SQIVND in the germline V gene (reference sequence). CDR3 length: 15 residues. The junction had 8 bases not matched to a gene; V was cut back by 6 bases and J by 2 bases. The CDR3 DNA follows: TGTGCCAGTAGGGTCCCGGGACAGATCACAGATACGCAGTATTTT. Translated, it gives CASRVPGQITDTQYF.

This rearrangement joins TRBV27 to TRBJ2-7; unclear D gene. V was shortened by 6 bases and J by 6 bases, with 12 bases between the two germline ends. Germline lookup yields CDR1 MNHEY and CDR2 SMNVEV (reference sequence). CDR3 length: 12 amino acids. CDR3 sequence: CASRASSREQYF. The CDR3 region has the DNA TGTGCCAGCAGGGCTTCCTCCCGCGAGCAGTACTTC.

The gene calls are TRBV28 and TRBJ2-7; D is perhaps TRBD1 or TRBD2 (6 bases each). Germline-derived CDR1 and CDR2 are MDHEN and SYDVKM. Trimming removed 6 bases at V and 6 bases at J, with 24 bases between. The CDR3 sequence is 16 residues long. DNA of the CDR3: TGTGCCAGCAGCCTAAGGGGGGCGCGGTTAGGGGGCGAGCAGTACTTC. Translation: CASSLRGARLGGEQYF. Complete variable domain (other parts from reference TRBV28 and TRBJ2-7): DVKVTQSSRYLVKRTGEKVFLECVQDMDHENMFWYRQDPGLGLRLIYFSYDVKMKEKGDIPEGYSVSREKKERFSLILESASTNQTSMYLCASSLRGARLGGEQYFGPGTRLTVT.

This clone appeared a few times. CDR3 residues: CASSLLSGKNNEQFF. Written as DNA, the CDR3 is TGTGCCAGCAGCTTACTGAGCGGGAAGAACAATGAGCAGTTCTTC. The rearrangement joins TRBV7-3 to TRBJ2-1; 7 nucleotides align to TRBD2. The CDR3 has 15 amino acids. CDR1 is SGHTA and CDR2 is FQGTGA in the germline V gene. V lost 2 bases, J lost 5 bases, and 6 bases stayed unmatched.

Turning to this clone: One end of the junction fails to match germline, which may point to a read error. This chain connects TRBV5-1 to TRBJ2-7; D is possibly TRBD2 (5 bases). This CDR3 has 15 amino acids. The germline V gene encodes CDR1 SGHRS and CDR2 YFSETQ. The CDR3 DNA reads as TGCACCAGCAGTCGAGGGTACGGTAGGTCCTACGAGCAGTACTTC. Protein sequence: CTSSRGYGRSYEQYF. The full variable domain, with the rest looked up from reference TRBV5-1 and TRBJ2-7, is KAGVTQTPRYLIKTRGQQVTLSCSPISGHRSVSWYQQTPGQGLQFLFEYFSETQRNKGNFPGRFSGRQFSNSRSEMNVSTLELGDSALYLCTSSRGYGRSYEQYFGPGTRLTVT.

This clone was seen just once. The CDR3 loop is CASSPRQSRGYTF. For the CDR3, the DNA is TGTGCCAGCAGCCCCCGTCAGTCCCGGGGCTACACCTTC. The chain is built from TRBV11-3 and TRBJ1-2; D not certain. This CDR3 region has 13 residues. Germline loops: CDR1 SGHNT, CDR2 YENEEA. V was trimmed by 5 bases and J by 8 bases, leaving 15 bases between them.

This clone was counted a single time. V usage is TRBV28 and J usage is TRBJ2-3; 8 positions agree with TRBD2. The CDR3 length is 14 residues. V was clipped by 10 bases and J by 5 bases; unmatched bases: 11. Germline V gives CDR1 MDHEN, CDR2 SYDVKM. The CDR3 sequence is CATGTGGPGDTQYF. CDR3 in DNA: TGTGCCACTGGGACGGGAGGGCCAGGAGATACGCAGTATTTT.

V is TRBV7-2 and J is TRBJ1-2; the D is unclear. V dropped 5 bases and J dropped 0 bases, with 16 bases sitting between them. Germline CDR1 reads SGHTA; CDR2 reads FQGNSA. The CDR3 sequence is 16 residues long. CDR3 coding DNA: TGTGCCAGCAGCCCCATACGAGGGATTTCTAACTATGGCTACACCTTC. It yields the protein CASSPIRGISNYGYTF.

The gene calls are TRBV30 and TRBJ2-1, with a weak D call TRBD2 (5 bases). V was trimmed by 7 bases and J by 9 bases, leaving 22 bases between them. The germline V gene has CDR1 GTSNPN and CDR2 SVGIG (reference sequence). CDR3 size: 14 residues. For the CDR3, the DNA is TGTGCCTCGCCTTTTGTGGGCGCCGCGGGTGAGCAGTTCTTC. It codes for CASPFVGAAGEQFF. Based on the CDR3 plus reference TRBV30 and TRBJ2-1, the full variable domain is SQTIHQWPATLVQPVGSPLSLECTVEGTSNPNLYWYRQAAGRGLQLLFYSVGIGQISSEVPQNLSASRPQDRQFILSSKKLLLSDSGFYLCASPFVGAAGEQFFGPGTRLTVL.

The CDR3 region is CASSLSVPSDTQYF. CDR3 nucleotides: TGTGCCAGCAGCCTCTCCGTCCCGTCAGATACGCAGTATTTT. This sequence joins TRBV14 and TRBJ2-3; D unclear. The CDR3 consists of 14 residues. Trimming took 4 bases from V and 4 from J, leaving 12 bases between them. Per germline, CDR1 SGHDN and CDR2 FVKESK.

Regarding this clone: The final CDR3 position lacks the conserved phenylalanine or tryptophan, pointing to a likely read error. The DNA is left out, because the CDR3 cannot be placed on it with certainty; the CDR3 is given as TCRdb lists it. V and J are TRBV21-1 and TRBJ1-1; the table assigns TRBD1, which was not confirmed against the DNA. TRBV21-1 is noted as a pseudogene. The length of the CDR3 is 12 amino acids, counting both ends. Here the CDR3 reads CASSKCGTGGRC.

The chain has TRBV9 and TRBJ1-2; D is possibly TRBD1 (5 bases). CDR3 length equals 14 residues. The V gene lost 0 bases and the J gene lost 3 bases, with 9 bases spanning the gap. Germline V lookup: CDR1 SGDLS, CDR2 YYNGEE. CDR3 residues: CASSVAPGDYGYTF. CDR3 DNA: TGTGCCAGCAGCGTAGCTCCGGGGGACTATGGCTACACCTTC.

The chain combines TRBV9 with TRBJ2-2; D perhaps matches TRBD1 (7 bases). Trimming removed 4 bases at V and 4 bases at J, with 17 bases between. Germline loops: CDR1 SGDLS, CDR2 YYNGEE. The CDR3 length is 16 residues. The CDR3 bases are TGTGCCAGCAGCCCCCAGGGGGGAGGACTCACCGGGGAGCTGTTTTTT. Residues: CASSPQGGGLTGELFF. Full variable domain (rest looked up from reference TRBV9 and TRBJ2-2): DSGVTQTPKHLITATGQRVTLRCSPRSGDLSVYWYQQSLDQGLQFLIQYYNGEERAKGNILERFSAQQFPDLHSELNLSSLELGDSALYFCASSPQGGGLTGELFFGEGSRLTVL.

The genes are TRBV6-1 and TRBJ2-3, with D perhaps TRBD2 (5 bases). Germline CDR1 and CDR2: MNHNS and SASEGT. V gave up 10 bases and J gave up 2 bases, with 13 bases separating them. The CDR3 runs 13 residues. In nucleotides, the CDR3 is TGTGCCACCCAAGACTATTTCACAGATACGCAGTATTTT. Translating gives CATQDYFTDTQYF.

The V and J genes are TRBV6-5 and TRBJ2-4; a weak D match, TRBD2 (6 bases). Germline CDR1 MNHEY, CDR2 SVGAGI. V lost 6 bases and J lost 0, with 12 bases in between. CDR3 size: 15 residues. In nucleotides, the CDR3 is TGTGCCAGCAGCACGGGACTGTTAGCCAAAAACATTCAGTACTTC. It encodes CASSTGLLAKNIQYF.

The V and J genes are TRBV7-3 and TRBJ2-2; a possible D gene is TRBD1 (6 bases). V shed 4 bases and J shed 5 bases, with 14 bases lying between them. This CDR3 has 15 residues. The germline gives CDR1 SGHTA, CDR2 FQGTGA. The chain's CDR3 is CASSSAGVGTGELFF. The CDR3 DNA sequence: TGTGCCAGCAGCTCGGCAGGGGTGGGGACCGGGGAGCTGTTTTTT.